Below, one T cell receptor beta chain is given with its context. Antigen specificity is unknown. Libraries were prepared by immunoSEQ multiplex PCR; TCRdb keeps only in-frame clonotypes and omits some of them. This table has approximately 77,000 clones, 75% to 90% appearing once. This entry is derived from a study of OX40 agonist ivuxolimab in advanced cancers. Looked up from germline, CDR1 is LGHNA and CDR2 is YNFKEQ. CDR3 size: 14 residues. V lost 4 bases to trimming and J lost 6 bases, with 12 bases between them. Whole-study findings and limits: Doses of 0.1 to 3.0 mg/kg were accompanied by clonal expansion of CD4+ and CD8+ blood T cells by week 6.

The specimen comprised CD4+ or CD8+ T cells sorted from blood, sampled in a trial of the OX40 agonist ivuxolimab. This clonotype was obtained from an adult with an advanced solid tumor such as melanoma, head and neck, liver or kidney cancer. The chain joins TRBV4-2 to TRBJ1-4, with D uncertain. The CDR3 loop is CASSPQARHEKLFF. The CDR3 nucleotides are TGTGCCAGCAGCCCTCAGGCCCGGCATGAAAAACTGTTTTTT.